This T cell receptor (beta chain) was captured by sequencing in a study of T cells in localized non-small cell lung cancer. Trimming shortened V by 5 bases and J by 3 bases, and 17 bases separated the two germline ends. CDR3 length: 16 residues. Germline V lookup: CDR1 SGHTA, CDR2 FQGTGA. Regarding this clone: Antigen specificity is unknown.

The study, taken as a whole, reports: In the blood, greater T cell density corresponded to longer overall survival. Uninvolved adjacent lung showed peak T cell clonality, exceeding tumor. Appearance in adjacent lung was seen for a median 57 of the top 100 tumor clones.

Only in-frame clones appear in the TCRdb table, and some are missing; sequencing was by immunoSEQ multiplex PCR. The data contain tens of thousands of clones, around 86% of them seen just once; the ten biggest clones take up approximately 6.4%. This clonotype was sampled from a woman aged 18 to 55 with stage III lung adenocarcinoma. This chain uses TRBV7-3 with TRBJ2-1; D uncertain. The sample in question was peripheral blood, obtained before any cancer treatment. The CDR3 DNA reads TGTGCCAGCAGCCTCACTCGGCCCTCCCACTACAATGAGCAGTTCTTC. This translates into CASSLTRPSHYNEQFF.